This TCR beta chain derives from a study of cytomegalovirus exposure and HLA in healthy donors. With respect to this clone: Its antigen remains unidentified.

Study-wide results and limits: The authors listed over 150 TCR beta chains as cytomegalovirus-associated. Within the approximately 110 validation repertoires, first-cohort TCR clusters tended to co-occur, according to a later analysis.

Clones were sequenced by immunoSEQ multiplex PCR, and TCRdb holds only the in-frame ones, with some missing. Altogether 60,000 or so clones are present, roughly 94% being singletons, with the ten largest covering 2% to 2.5%. A roughly 120-subject validation cohort, separate from the roughly 680-subject first cohort, supplied the donors. The sequenced material came from PBMCs. This TCR derives from a young man in good health and CMV-seronegative.

CDR3 nucleotides: TGTGCCAGCAGTATCACAGGGTCCACCGGGGAGCTGTTTTTT. Amino acid sequence: CASSITGSTGELFF. The V and J genes are TRBV6-5 and TRBJ2-2; a possible D gene is TRBD1 (6 bases). CDR1 MNHEY and CDR2 SVGAGI come from the germline V gene. The V end was cut by 5 bases, the J end by 4 bases, with 11 bases between. The CDR3 totals 14 residues.